This is a list of T cell receptor beta chains from one sample in a study of T cells in Graves' hyperthyroidism and ophthalmopathy. TCRdb processed the multiplex PCR reads anew with MiXCR; each CDR3 protein has one entry. The repertoire holds about 26,000 distinct CDR3 sequences, over 35% seen once, with about 9.3% in the top ten. Sequences were obtained from blood. The receptors originated from a woman in her twenties or thirties with Graves' hyperthyroidism. Each CDR3 is given with its conserved first and last residue. The D gene is left open where the match is weak. Clone size appears in some rows only: once, few, many, or a class for an expanded clone.

>TRBJ1-1|many|TRBV12-3/TRBV12-4|TRBD1
CASSRSGGGTEAFF
TGTGCCAGCAGTAGATCAGGGGGCGGAACTGAAGCTTTCTTT
>TRBJ1-2|NA|TRBV2|NA
CASRSGERNGYTF
TGTGCCAGCAGGTCAGGGGAAAGGAATGGCTACACCTTC
>TRBJ2-1|many|TRBV6-1|NA
CASSEGGSYNEQFF
TGTGCCAGCAGTGAAGGGGGATCCTACAATGAGCAGTTCTTC
>TRBJ2-7|many|TRBV28|NA
CASRYTAEQYF
TGTGCCAGCAGGTACACGGCCGAGCAGTACTTC
>TRBJ1-3|many|TRBV9|NA
CASSVAPRAGNTIYF
TGTGCCAGCAGCGTAGCCCCGCGCGCGGGAAACACCATATATTTT
>TRBJ2-1|NA|TRBV12-3/TRBV12-4|NA
CASSFPVYGNSYSEQFF
TGTGCCAGCAGTTTCCCTGTATACGGGAATTCCTACAGTGAGCAGTTCTTC
>TRBJ2-1|many|TRBV4-2|TRBD1
CASSPRQGAYNEQFF
TGTGCCAGCAGCCCACGACAGGGAGCCTACAATGAGCAGTTCTTC
>TRBJ2-5|NA|TRBV12-3/TRBV12-4|NA
CAHKTGHRETQYF
TGTGCCCACAAAACGGGACATAGAGAGACCCAGTACTTC
>TRBJ1-2|NA|TRBV10-3|NA
CAIRETRDYGYTF
TGTGCCATCAGGGAGACAAGAGACTATGGCTACACCTTC
>TRBJ1-2|medium-sized|TRBV10-3|NA
CATGTNYGYTF
TGTGCCACCGGGACTAACTATGGCTACACCTTC
>TRBJ2-1|few|TRBV29-1|TRBD1
CSVEVQGNEQFF
TGCAGCGTTGAAGTACAGGGGAATGAGCAGTTCTTC
>TRBJ1-5|few|TRBV20-1|NA
CSARPRGSNQPQHF
TGCAGTGCTAGGCCCAGGGGTAGCAATCAGCCCCAGCATTTT
>TRBJ1-2|NA|TRBV24-1|NA
CATSDLYGYGYTF
TGTGCCACCAGTGATCTCTATGGCTATGGCTACACCTTC
>TRBJ1-1|many|TRBV6-6|TRBD1
CASNRQGGTEAFF
TGTGCCAGCAACAGACAGGGCGGGACTGAAGCTTTCTTT
>TRBJ2-1|many|TRBV9|TRBD1
CASSEFPGTGPYNEQFF
TGTGCCAGCAGCGAGTTCCCAGGGACAGGGCCTTACAATGAGCAGTTCTTC
>TRBJ2-1|many|TRBV3-1|NA
CASSQVSLEQFF
TGTGCCAGCAGCCAAGTCAGTTTAGAGCAGTTCTTC
>TRBJ2-5|NA|TRBV19|NA
CASSIIGQGKDEKLFFGSGTQYF
NA
>TRBJ2-1|NA|TRBV2|NA
CASSAPGPYLSYNEQFF
TGTGCCAGCAGTGCACCGGGACCATACCTCTCCTACAATGAGCAGTTCTTC
>TRBJ1-3|NA|TRBV10-3|NA
CAISETEGSPGGNTIYF
TGTGCCATCAGTGAGACAGAAGGGAGTCCAGGCGGAAACACCATATATTTT
>TRBJ1-1|many|TRBV19|TRBD1
CASRTGYGVNTEAFF
TGTGCCAGCCGGACAGGGTACGGGGTGAACACTGAAGCTTTCTTT
>TRBJ2-1|many|TRBV4-1|TRBD2
CASRLTSGSYNEQFF
TGCGCCAGCAGACTCACTAGCGGGTCCTACAATGAGCAGTTCTTC
>TRBJ2-7|many|TRBV4-1|TRBD1
CASSQAPGTGAIEQYF
TGCGCCAGCAGCCAAGCCCCCGGGACAGGGGCCATTGAGCAGTACTTC
>TRBJ2-1|NA|TRBV12-2|NA
CASRPKTRLADWVAEQFF
TGTGCAAGTCGCCCAAAGACCCGACTAGCGGACTGGGTCGCTGAGCAGTTCTTC
>TRBJ2-4|NA|TRBV6-6|TRBD2
CASSTPSSGRLPLAKNIQYF
TGTGCCAGCAGTACGCCTTCTAGCGGGAGGCTGCCCCTAGCCAAAAACATTCAGTACTTC